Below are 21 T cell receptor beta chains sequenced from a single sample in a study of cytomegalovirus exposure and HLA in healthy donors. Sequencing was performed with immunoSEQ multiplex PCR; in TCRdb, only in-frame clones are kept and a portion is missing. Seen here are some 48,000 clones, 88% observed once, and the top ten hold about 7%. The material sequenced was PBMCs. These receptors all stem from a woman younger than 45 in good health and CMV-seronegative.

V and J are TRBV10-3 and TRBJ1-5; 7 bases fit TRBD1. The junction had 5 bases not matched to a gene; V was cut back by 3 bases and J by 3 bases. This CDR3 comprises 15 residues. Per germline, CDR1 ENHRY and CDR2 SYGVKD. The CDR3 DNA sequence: TGTGCCATCAGTGATGAGACAGGGCTCAATCAGCCCCAGCATTTT. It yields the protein CAISDETGLNQPQHF.

In DNA, the CDR3 is TGTGCCAGCAGCTCGGGGACAGGGGGCCCCCCATCCTACGAGCAGTACTTC. Protein: CASSSGTGGPPSYEQYF. The V call is TRBV11-2, the J call TRBJ2-7; TRBD1 agrees at 12 bases. J gave up 1 base and V 4 bases, and 8 bases lay outside the gene matches. The CDR3 loop spans 17 amino acids. Germline V gene sequence: CDR1 SGHAT, CDR2 FQNNGV.

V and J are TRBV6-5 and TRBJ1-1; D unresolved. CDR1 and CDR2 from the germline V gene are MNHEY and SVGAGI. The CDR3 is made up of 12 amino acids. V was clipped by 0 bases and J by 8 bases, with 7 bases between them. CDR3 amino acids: CASSYSIGEAFF. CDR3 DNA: TGTGCCAGCAGTTACTCAATCGGGGAAGCTTTCTTT.

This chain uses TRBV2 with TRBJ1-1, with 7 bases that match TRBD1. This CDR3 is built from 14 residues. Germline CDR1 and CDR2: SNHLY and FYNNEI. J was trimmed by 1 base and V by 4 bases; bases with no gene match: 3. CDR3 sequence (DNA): TGTGCCAGCAGTGGGGGACAGCCGAACACTGAAGCTTTCTTT. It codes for CASSGGQPNTEAFF.

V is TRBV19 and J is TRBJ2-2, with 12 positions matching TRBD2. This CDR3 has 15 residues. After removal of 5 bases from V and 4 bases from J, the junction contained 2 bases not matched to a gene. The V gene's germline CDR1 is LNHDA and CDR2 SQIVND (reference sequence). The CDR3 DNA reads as TGTGCCAGTAGTGCACTAGCGGGAGGCACCGGGGAGCTGTTTTTT. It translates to CASSALAGGTGELFF.

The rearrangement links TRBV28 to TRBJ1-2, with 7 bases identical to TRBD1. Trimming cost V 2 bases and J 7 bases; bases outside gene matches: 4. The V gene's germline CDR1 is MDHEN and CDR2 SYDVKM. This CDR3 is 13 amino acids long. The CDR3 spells CASSLGTVLGYTF. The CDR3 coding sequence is TGTGCCAGCAGTTTAGGGACAGTACTTGGCTACACCTTC.

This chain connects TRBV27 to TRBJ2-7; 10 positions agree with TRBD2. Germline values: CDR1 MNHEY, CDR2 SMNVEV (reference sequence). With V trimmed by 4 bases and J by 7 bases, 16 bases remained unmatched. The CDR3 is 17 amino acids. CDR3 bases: TGTGCCAGCAGTTGGACCCGGAAGGCTAGCGGGAGTGGGGAGCAGTACTTC. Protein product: CASSWTRKASGSGEQYF.

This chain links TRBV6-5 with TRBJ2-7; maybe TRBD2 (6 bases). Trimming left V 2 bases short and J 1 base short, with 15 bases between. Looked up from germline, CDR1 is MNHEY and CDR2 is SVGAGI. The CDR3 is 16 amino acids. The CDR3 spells CASSYPGGKGSYEQYF. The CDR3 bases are TGTGCCAGCAGTTACCCGGGCGGGAAGGGGTCCTACGAGCAGTACTTC.

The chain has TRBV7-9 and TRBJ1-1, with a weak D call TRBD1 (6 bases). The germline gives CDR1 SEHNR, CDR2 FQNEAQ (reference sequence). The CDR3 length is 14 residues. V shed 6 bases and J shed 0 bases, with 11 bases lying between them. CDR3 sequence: CASRRTAMNTEAFF. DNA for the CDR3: TGTGCCAGCAGGAGGACAGCCATGAACACTGAAGCTTTCTTT.

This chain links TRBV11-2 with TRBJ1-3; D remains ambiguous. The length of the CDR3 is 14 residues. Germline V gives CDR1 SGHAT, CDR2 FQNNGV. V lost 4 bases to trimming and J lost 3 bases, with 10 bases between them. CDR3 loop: CASSWARGGNTIYF. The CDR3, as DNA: TGTGCCAGCAGCTGGGCGCGGGGTGGAAACACCATATATTTT.

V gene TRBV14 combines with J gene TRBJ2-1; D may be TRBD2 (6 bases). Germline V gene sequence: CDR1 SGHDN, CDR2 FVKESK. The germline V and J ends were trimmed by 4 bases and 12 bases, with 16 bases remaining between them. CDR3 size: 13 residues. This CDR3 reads CASSRTSGTLQFF. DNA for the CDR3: TGTGCCAGCAGCCGGACGTCCGGGACTCTGCAGTTCTTC.

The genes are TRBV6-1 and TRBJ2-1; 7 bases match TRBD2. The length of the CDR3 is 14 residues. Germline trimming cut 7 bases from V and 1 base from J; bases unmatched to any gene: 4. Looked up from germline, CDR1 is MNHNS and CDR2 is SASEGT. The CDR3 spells CASTRRESYNEQFF. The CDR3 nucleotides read TGTGCCAGCACCCGGCGGGAGTCCTACAATGAGCAGTTCTTC.

CDR3 protein: CASSEGRRQPQHF. The CDR3 region has the DNA TGTGCCAGCAGTGAAGGTCGGAGACAGCCCCAGCATTTT. This chain uses TRBV6-1 with TRBJ1-5; D is unclear. V was trimmed by 1 base and J by 7 bases, leaving 8 bases between them. This CDR3 is built from 13 residues. Germline loops: CDR1 MNHNS, CDR2 SASEGT.

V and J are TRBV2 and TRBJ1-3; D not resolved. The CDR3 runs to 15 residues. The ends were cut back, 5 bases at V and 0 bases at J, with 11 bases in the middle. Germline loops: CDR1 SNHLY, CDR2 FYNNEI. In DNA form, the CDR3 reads TGTGCCAGCAGTACAACAGCTTTCTCTGGAAACACCATATATTTT. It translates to CASSTTAFSGNTIYF.

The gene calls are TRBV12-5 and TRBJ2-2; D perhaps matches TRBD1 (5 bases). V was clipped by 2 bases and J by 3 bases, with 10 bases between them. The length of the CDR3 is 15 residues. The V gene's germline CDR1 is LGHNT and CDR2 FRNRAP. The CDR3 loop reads CASGLNQGYTGELFF. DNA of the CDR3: TGTGCTAGTGGTTTGAATCAGGGCTACACCGGGGAGCTGTTTTTT.

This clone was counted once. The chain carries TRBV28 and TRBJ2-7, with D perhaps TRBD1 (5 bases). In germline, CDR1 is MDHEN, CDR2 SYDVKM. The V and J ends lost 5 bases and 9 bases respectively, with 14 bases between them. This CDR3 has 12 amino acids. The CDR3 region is CASSPKGRWQYF. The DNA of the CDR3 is TGTGCCAGCAGTCCGAAGGGGCGGTGGCAGTACTTC.

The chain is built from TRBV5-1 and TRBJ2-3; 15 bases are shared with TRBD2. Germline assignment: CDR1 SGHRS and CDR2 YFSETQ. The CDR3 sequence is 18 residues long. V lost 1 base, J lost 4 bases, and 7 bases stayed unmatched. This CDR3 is CASSLTGLAGGVADTQYF. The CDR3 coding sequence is TGCGCCAGCAGCTTGACGGGACTAGCGGGAGGCGTGGCAGATACGCAGTATTTT.

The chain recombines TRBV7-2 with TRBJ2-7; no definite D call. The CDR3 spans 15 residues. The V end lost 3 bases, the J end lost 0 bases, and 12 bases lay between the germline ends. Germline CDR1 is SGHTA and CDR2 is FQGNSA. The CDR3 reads CASSLTRILSYEQYF. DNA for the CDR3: TGTGCCAGCAGCTTGACAAGGATCCTCTCCTACGAGCAGTACTTC.

The CDR3 nucleotides are TGTGCCAGCAGTGACCCGGGACTAGCGGGGCCCAATGAGCAGTTCTTC. Amino acid sequence: CASSDPGLAGPNEQFF. The chain has TRBV6-4 and TRBJ2-1; 13 bases line up with TRBD2. The germline V gene encodes CDR1 MRHNA and CDR2 SNTAGT. Trimming took 2 bases from V and 6 from J; bases not matched to a gene: 4. The CDR3 contains 16 residues.

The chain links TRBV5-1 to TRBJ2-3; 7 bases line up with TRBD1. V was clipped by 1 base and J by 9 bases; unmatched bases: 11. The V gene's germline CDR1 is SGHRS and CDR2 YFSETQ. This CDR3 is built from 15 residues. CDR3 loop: CASSLTAGGEGTQYF. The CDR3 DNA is TGCGCCAGCAGCTTGACTGCAGGGGGAGAAGGCACGCAGTATTTT.

The CDR3 is CASSLTGKGGTEAFF. CDR3 coding DNA: TGTGCCAGCAGTTTAACAGGGAAGGGGGGGACTGAAGCTTTCTTT. This chain joins TRBV25-1 and TRBJ1-1; D possibly corresponds to TRBD1 (6 bases). This CDR3 region has 15 residues. The V end was cut by 5 bases, the J end by 5 bases, with 18 bases between. Germline-derived CDR1 and CDR2 are MGHDK and SYGVNS.